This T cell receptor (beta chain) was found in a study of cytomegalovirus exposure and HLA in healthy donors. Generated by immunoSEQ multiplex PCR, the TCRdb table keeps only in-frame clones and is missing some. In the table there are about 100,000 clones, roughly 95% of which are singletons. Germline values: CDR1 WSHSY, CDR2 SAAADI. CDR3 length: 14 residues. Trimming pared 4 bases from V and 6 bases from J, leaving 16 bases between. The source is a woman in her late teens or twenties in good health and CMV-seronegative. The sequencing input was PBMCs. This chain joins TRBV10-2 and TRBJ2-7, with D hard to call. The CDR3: CASSATFALGEQYF. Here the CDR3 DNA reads TGCGCCAGCAGTGCGACTTTCGCTTTGGGCGAGCAGTACTTC.